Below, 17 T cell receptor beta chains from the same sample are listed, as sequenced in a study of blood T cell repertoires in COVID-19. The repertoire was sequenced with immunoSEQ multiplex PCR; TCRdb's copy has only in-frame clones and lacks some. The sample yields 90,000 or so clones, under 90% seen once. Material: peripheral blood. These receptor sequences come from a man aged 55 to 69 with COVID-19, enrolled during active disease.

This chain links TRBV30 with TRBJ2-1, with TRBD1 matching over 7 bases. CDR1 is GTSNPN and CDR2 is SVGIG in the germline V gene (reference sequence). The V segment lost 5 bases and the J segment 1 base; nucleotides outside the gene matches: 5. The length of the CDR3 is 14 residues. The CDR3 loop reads CAWEQGNSYNEQFF. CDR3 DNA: TGTGCCTGGGAACAGGGGAATTCCTACAATGAGCAGTTCTTC.

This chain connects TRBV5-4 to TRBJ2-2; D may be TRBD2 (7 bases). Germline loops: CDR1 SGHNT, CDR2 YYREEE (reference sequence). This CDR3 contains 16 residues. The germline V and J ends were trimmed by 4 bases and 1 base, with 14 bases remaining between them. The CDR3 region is CASSKGGGLNTGELFF. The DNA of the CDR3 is TGTGCCAGCAGCAAGGGGGGAGGGCTGAACACCGGGGAGCTGTTTTTT.

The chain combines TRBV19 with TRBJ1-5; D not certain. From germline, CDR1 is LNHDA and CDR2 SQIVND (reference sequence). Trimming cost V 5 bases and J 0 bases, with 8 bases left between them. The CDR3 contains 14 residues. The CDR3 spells CASSSQDSNQPQHF. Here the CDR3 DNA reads TGTGCCAGTAGTTCCCAGGATAGCAATCAGCCCCAGCATTTT.

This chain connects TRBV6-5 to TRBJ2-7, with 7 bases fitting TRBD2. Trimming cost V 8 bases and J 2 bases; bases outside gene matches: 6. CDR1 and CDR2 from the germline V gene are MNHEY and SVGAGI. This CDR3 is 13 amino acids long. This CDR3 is CASGLAVTYEQYF. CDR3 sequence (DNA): TGTGCCAGCGGGCTAGCGGTAACCTACGAGCAGTACTTC.

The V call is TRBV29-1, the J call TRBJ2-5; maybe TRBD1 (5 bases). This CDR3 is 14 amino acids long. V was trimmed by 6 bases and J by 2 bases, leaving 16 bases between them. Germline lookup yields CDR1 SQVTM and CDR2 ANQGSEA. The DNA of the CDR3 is TGCAGCGTCACAAGGCCCGACAGTCAAGAGACCCAGTACTTC. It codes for CSVTRPDSQETQYF.

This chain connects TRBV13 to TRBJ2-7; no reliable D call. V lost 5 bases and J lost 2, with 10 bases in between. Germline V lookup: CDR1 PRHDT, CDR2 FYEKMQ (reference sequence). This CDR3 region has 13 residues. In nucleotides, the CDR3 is TGTGCCAGCAGCCCCAGGTCTGCCTACGAGCAGTACTTC. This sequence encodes CASSPRSAYEQYF.

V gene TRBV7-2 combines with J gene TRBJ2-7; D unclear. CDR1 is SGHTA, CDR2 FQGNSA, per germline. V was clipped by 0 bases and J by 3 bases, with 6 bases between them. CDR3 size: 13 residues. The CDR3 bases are TGTGCCAGCAGCTTAGCCAGAAACTACGAGCAGTACTTC. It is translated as CASSLARNYEQYF.

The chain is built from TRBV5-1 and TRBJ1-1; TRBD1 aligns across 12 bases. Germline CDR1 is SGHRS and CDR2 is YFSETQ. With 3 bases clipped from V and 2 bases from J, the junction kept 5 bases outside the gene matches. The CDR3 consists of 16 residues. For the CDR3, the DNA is TGCGCCAGCAGCTCGGGACAGGGGGCATATAACACTGAAGCTTTCTTT. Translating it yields CASSSGQGAYNTEAFF.

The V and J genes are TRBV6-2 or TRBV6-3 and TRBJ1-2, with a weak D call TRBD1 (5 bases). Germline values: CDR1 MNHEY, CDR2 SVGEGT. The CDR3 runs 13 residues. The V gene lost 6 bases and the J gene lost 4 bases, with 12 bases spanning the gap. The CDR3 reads CASSPQGGYGYTF. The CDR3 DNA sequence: TGTGCCAGCAGCCCCCAGGGCGGCTATGGCTACACCTTC.

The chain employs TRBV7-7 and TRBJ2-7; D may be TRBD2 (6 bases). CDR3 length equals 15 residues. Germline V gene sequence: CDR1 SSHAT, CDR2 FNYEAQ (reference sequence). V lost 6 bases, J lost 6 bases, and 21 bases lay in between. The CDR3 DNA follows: TGTGCCAGCAGTCCCCGGACTATTCCCGGCGGCGAGCAGTACTTC. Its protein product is CASSPRTIPGGEQYF.

CDR3: CASTRGESGYGYTF. CDR3 nucleotide sequence: TGTGCCAGCACCCGGGGGGAGTCAGGCTATGGCTACACCTTC. The J gene is TRBJ1-2, the V gene TRBV6-5, with D perhaps TRBD1 (5 bases). Germline V gives CDR1 MNHEY, CDR2 SVGAGI. Trimming pared 7 bases from V and 4 bases from J, leaving 16 bases between. This CDR3 has 14 residues.

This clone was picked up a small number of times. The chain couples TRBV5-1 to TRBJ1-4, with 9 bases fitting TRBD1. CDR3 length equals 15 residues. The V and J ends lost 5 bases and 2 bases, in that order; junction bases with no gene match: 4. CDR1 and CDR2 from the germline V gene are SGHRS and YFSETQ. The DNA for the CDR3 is TGCGCCAGCAGAGCTACAGGGGGCACTAATGAAAAACTGTTTTTT. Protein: CASRATGGTNEKLFF.

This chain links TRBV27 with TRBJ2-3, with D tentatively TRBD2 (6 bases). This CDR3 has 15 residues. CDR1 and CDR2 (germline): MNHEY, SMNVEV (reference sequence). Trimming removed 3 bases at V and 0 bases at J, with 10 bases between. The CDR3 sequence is CASSLGGASTDTQYF. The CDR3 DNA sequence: TGTGCCAGCAGTTTGGGCGGGGCTAGCACAGATACGCAGTATTTT.

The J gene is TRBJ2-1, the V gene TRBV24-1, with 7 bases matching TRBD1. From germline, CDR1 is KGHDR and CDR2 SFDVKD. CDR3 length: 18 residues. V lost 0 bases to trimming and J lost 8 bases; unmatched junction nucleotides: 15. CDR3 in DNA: TGTGCCACCAGTGATTTGCAAGAGGGGGCTTGGGGTGGGGATGAGCAGTTCTTC. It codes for CATSDLQEGAWGGDEQFF.

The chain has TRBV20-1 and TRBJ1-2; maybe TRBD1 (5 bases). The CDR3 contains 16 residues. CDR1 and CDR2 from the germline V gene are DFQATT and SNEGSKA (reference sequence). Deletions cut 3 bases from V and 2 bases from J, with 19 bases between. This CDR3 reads CSASNQGGGWNYGYTF. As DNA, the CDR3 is TGCAGTGCTAGTAACCAGGGCGGCGGCTGGAACTATGGCTACACCTTC.

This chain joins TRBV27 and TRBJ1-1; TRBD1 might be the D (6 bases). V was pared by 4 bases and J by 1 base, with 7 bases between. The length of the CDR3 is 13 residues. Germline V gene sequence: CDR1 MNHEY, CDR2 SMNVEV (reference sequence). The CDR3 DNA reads TGTGCCAGCAGTTGGGGACAGAACACTGAAGCTTTCTTT. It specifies CASSWGQNTEAFF.

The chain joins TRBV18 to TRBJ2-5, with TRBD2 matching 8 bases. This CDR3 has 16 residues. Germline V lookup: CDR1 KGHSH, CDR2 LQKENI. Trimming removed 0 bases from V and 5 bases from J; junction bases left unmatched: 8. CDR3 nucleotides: TGTGCCAGCTCACCACCCAGCGGGGGTCCCGGGGAGACCCAGTACTTC. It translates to CASSPPSGGPGETQYF.